This T cell receptor beta chain was recovered during a study of blood T cell repertoires in COVID-19. In the study overall: Samples of COVID-19 (acute and convalescent) were obtained from the United States, Italy and Spain.

TCRdb's table, derived via immunoSEQ multiplex PCR, lists solely in-frame clones and lacks some. Among 75,000 to 95,000 clones listed, more than 75% were seen once. J was trimmed by 1 base and V by 0 bases; bases with no gene match: 3. The germline CDR1 and CDR2 sequences are SGHNT and YYREEE (reference sequence). The CDR3 sequence is 17 residues long. The sample taken for sequencing was peripheral blood. The rearrangement links TRBV5-4 to TRBJ1-3; 11 bases line up with TRBD1. The source is a human donor in a cohort sampled during active COVID-19. CDR3 sequence: CASSLGTGGASGNTIYF. As DNA, the CDR3 is TGTGCCAGCAGCTTGGGGACAGGGGGCGCTTCTGGAAACACCATATATTTT. The complete variable domain, with remaining parts taken from reference TRBV5-4 and TRBJ1-3, reads ETGVTQSPTHLIKTRGQQVTLRCSSQSGHNTVSWYQQALGQGPQFIFQYYREEENGRGNFPPRFSGLQFPNYSSELNVNALELDDSALYLCASSLGTGGASGNTIYFGEGSWLTVV.